The TCR beta chain under discussion was sequenced for a study of graft-versus-host responses after intestinal transplantation. The table came from immunoSEQ multiplex PCR; TCRdb's copy has only in-frame clones and leaves some out. The sample has around 31,000 clones, roughly four fifths seen once. As to this clone: Its target is not known.

CDR1 and CDR2 from the germline V gene are SGHAT and FQNNGV. Trimming pared 0 bases from V and 0 bases from J, leaving 8 bases between. The CDR3 length is 15 residues. The sample in question was unstimulated CD8+ T cells sorted from spleen or lymph node cells, obtained before intestinal transplant. The sequence was obtained from a human donor who received an intestinal transplant. The V and J genes are TRBV11-2 and TRBJ1-1; TRBD1 is a possible D gene (5 bases). CDR3 protein: CASSLEGLLNTEAFF. The CDR3 DNA sequence: TGTGCCAGCAGCTTAGAGGGGCTCTTGAACACTGAAGCTTTCTTT.